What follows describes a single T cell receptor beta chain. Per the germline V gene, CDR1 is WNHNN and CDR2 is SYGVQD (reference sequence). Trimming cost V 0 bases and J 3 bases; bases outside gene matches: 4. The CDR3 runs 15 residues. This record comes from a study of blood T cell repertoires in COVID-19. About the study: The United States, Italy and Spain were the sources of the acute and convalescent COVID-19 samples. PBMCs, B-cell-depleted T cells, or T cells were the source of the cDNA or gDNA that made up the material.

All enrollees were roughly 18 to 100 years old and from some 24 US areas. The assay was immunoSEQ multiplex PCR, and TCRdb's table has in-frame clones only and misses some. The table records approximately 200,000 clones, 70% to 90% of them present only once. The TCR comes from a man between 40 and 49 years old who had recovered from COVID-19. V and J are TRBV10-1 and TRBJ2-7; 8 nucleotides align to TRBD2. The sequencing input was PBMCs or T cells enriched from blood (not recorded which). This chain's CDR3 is CASSESKAGDYEQYF. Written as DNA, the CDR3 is TGCGCCAGCAGTGAGTCGAAAGCGGGAGACTACGAGCAGTACTTC.